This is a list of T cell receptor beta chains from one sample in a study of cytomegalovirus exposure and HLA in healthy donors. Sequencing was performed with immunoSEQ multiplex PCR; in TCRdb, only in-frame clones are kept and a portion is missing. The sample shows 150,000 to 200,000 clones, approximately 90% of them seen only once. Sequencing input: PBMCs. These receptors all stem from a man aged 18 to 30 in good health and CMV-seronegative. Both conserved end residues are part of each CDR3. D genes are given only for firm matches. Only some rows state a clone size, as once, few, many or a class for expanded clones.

cdr3_aa: CASSTDPIPGLGTQYF; cdr3_nt: TGTGCCAGCAGCACAGACCCGATCCCAGGGTTGGGGACCCAGTACTTC; v_call: TRBV5-4; j_call: TRBJ2-5; clone_size: NA; d_call: NA
cdr3_aa: CASSTRVSAPETQYF; cdr3_nt: TGTGCCAGCAGCACTCGGGTCTCTGCCCCTGAGACCCAGTACTTC; v_call: TRBV5-4; j_call: TRBJ2-5; clone_size: NA; d_call: NA
cdr3_aa: CASSESRSGNIQYF; cdr3_nt: TGTGCCAGCAGTGAATCTAGGAGTGGGAACATTCAGTACTTC; v_call: TRBV2; j_call: TRBJ2-4; clone_size: NA; d_call: NA
cdr3_aa: CAISESVLSGGAFGYTF; cdr3_nt: TGTGCCATCAGTGAGTCGGTTCTTTCGGGGGGGGCGTTTGGCTACACCTTC; v_call: TRBV10-3; j_call: TRBJ1-2; clone_size: NA; d_call: NA
cdr3_aa: CASSMTAADYGYTF; cdr3_nt: TGTGCCAGTAGTATGACTGCCGCCGACTATGGCTACACCTTC; v_call: TRBV19; j_call: TRBJ1-2; clone_size: NA; d_call: NA
cdr3_aa: CSARVMVETQYF; cdr3_nt: TGCAGCGCGAGAGTTATGGTGGAGACCCAGTACTTC; v_call: TRBV29-1; j_call: TRBJ2-5; clone_size: once; d_call: NA
cdr3_aa: CASSLGRGNTEAFF; cdr3_nt: TGTGCCAGCAGCTTAGGTCGAGGGAACACTGAAGCTTTCTTT; v_call: TRBV13; j_call: TRBJ1-1; clone_size: NA; d_call: NA
cdr3_aa: CASSKDRGLEQYF; cdr3_nt: TGTGCCAGCAGCAAGGACCGTGGACTGGAGCAGTACTTC; v_call: TRBV5-8; j_call: TRBJ2-7; clone_size: few; d_call: NA
cdr3_aa: CASSFRDYGYTF; cdr3_nt: TGTGCCAGCAGTTTCAGGGACTATGGCTACACCTTC; v_call: TRBV28; j_call: TRBJ1-2; clone_size: few; d_call: NA
cdr3_aa: CASNMGGLGESQYF; cdr3_nt: TGCGCCAGCAACATGGGCGGCCTGGGAGAATCGCAGTATTTT; v_call: TRBV10-1; j_call: TRBJ2-3; clone_size: NA; d_call: NA
cdr3_aa: CASTKTAGATGSYEQYF; cdr3_nt: TGCGCCAGCACCAAAACGGCCGGAGCAACGGGCTCCTACGAGCAGTACTTC; v_call: TRBV10-2; j_call: TRBJ2-7; clone_size: NA; d_call: NA
cdr3_aa: CAISEGLGRGLGEQYF; cdr3_nt: TGTGCCATCAGTGAAGGGTTGGGCAGGGGGCTGGGAGAGCAGTACTTC; v_call: TRBV10-3; j_call: TRBJ2-7; clone_size: once; d_call: TRBD1
cdr3_aa: CASTLEQGATNEKLFF; cdr3_nt: TGTGCCAGCACCCTCGAACAGGGGGCAACTAATGAAAAACTGTTTTTT; v_call: TRBV28; j_call: TRBJ1-4; clone_size: NA; d_call: TRBD1
cdr3_aa: CASSPGDTQYF; cdr3_nt: TGCGCCAGCAGCCCGGGAGATACGCAGTATTTT; v_call: TRBV10-1; j_call: TRBJ2-3; clone_size: once; d_call: NA
cdr3_aa: CASSSGQAMNTEAFF; cdr3_nt: TGCGCCAGCAGCTCGGGACAGGCCATGAACACTGAAGCTTTCTTT; v_call: TRBV5-1; j_call: TRBJ1-1; clone_size: once; d_call: TRBD1
cdr3_aa: CASSQKTGGFRNTEAFF; cdr3_nt: TGCGCCAGCAGCCAGAAGACAGGGGGCTTCAGGAACACTGAAGCTTTCTTT; v_call: TRBV4-1; j_call: TRBJ1-1; clone_size: NA; d_call: TRBD1